What follows are 23 T cell receptor beta chains derived from one specimen sequenced in a study of blood T cell repertoires in COVID-19. The table came from immunoSEQ multiplex PCR; TCRdb's copy has only in-frame clones and leaves some out. The table lists approximately 89,000 clones, 65% to 80% of them singletons. The sequenced sample consisted of peripheral blood. Source of these receptors: a human donor in a cohort sampled during active COVID-19.

The chain carries TRBV12-3 or TRBV12-4 and TRBJ2-2, with D perhaps TRBD1 (5 bases). This CDR3 comprises 12 residues. Trimming left V 5 bases short and J 10 bases short, with 11 bases between. The CDR3 DNA sequence: TGTGCCAGCAGTACAAAGGGGAAGGAGCTGTTTTTT. Amino acid sequence: CASSTKGKELFF.

The V gene is TRBV29-1, the J gene TRBJ2-5, with 10 bases fitting TRBD1. CDR3 size: 13 residues. Germline-derived CDR1 and CDR2 are SQVTM and ANQGSEA. The junction had 8 bases not matched to a gene; V was cut back by 8 bases and J by 5 bases. CDR3 sequence: CSTDRGRGETQYF. CDR3 nucleotides: TGCAGCACTGACAGGGGGCGGGGCGAGACCCAGTACTTC.

The rearrangement links TRBV4-3 to TRBJ2-7; TRBD2 is a possible D gene (5 bases). The CDR3 covers 15 residues. V gave up 5 bases and J gave up 2 bases, with 16 bases separating them. Germline values: CDR1 LGHNA, CDR2 YSLEER. CDR3 in DNA: TGCGCCAGCAGCGACCGGCGAGGGCTCCCCTACGAGCAGTACTTC. The encoded protein is CASSDRRGLPYEQYF.

The rearrangement uses TRBV24-1 and TRBJ2-1; 9 bases map to TRBD2. The V gene end was trimmed by 2 bases and the J gene end by 5 bases; junction bases not matched to a gene: 12. This CDR3 contains 18 residues. Per the germline V gene, CDR1 is KGHDR and CDR2 is SFDVKD. In DNA form, the CDR3 reads TGTGCCACCAGTGATTCCCGCCCCGCGAGCGGGAGGCACAATGAGCAGTTCTTC. Translating gives CATSDSRPASGRHNEQFF.

This clone showed up just a few times. The chain employs TRBV7-2 and TRBJ1-2; perhaps TRBD1 as D (6 bases). Deletions cut 2 bases from V and 7 bases from J, with 17 bases between. The CDR3 has 15 amino acids. Germline assignment: CDR1 SGHTA and CDR2 FQGNSA. The CDR3 protein is CASSLRGRGSSGYTF. CDR3 in DNA: TGTGCCAGCAGCTTAAGGGGCAGGGGTTCATCTGGCTACACCTTC.

The chain has TRBV10-3 and TRBJ2-7, with D possibly TRBD1 on 5 matching bases. CDR1 ENHRY and CDR2 SYGVKD come from the germline V gene. Trimming removed 0 bases at V and 6 bases at J, with 15 bases between. The CDR3 extends over 15 amino acids. The CDR3 DNA is TGTGCCATCAGTGAGTCGGTGGGCCAGCAGGGCGAGCAGTACTTC. It specifies CAISESVGQQGEQYF.

This clone was detected only a few times. The V gene is TRBV28, the J gene TRBJ2-3; D may be TRBD1 (5 bases). Trimming removed 3 bases from V and 4 bases from J, with 8 bases in between. The CDR3 covers 13 residues. Germline lookup yields CDR1 MDHEN and CDR2 SYDVKM. The CDR3 DNA reads as TGTGCCAGCAGTTTGACAGCCCCAGATACGCAGTATTTT. It translates to CASSLTAPDTQYF.

The J gene is TRBJ2-7, the V gene TRBV5-6; 11 nucleotides align to TRBD1. The junction had 4 bases not matched to a gene; V was cut back by 3 bases and J by 2 bases. The CDR3 sequence is 15 residues long. Germline-derived CDR1 and CDR2 are SGHDT and YYEEEE. The CDR3 spells CASSSGGQGAYEQYF. The CDR3 DNA is TGTGCCAGCAGCTCGGGGGGACAGGGGGCCTACGAGCAGTACTTC.

This chain connects TRBV15 to TRBJ2-7; D is unresolved. Trimming cost V 0 bases and J 5 bases, with 8 bases left between them. The germline CDR1 and CDR2 sequences are LNHNV and YYDKDF (reference sequence). The CDR3 has 13 residues. This CDR3 reads CATSRDGPHEQYF. CDR3 sequence (DNA): TGTGCCACCAGCAGAGATGGGCCCCACGAGCAGTACTTC. The whole variable domain, remainder taken from reference TRBV15 and TRBJ2-7, is DAMVIQNPRYQVTQFGKPVTLSCSQTLNHNVMYWYQQKSSQAPKLLFHYYDKDFNNEADTPDNFQSRRPNTSFCFLDIRSPGLGDTAMYLCATSRDGPHEQYFGPGTRLTVT.

J is TRBJ2-5 and V is TRBV9, with 7 bases aligning to TRBD2. This CDR3 is built from 12 residues. The germline gives CDR1 SGDLS, CDR2 YYNGEE. Here the CDR3 reads CASGGGQETQYF. The DNA of the CDR3 is TGTGCTAGTGGGGGGGGTCAGGAGACCCAGTACTTC.

The J gene is TRBJ1-1, the V gene TRBV23-1; 8 bases map to TRBD1. Being an ORF, TRBV23-1 has a function that is uncertain. The CDR3 totals 15 residues. The V segment lost 5 bases and the J segment 5 bases; nucleotides outside the gene matches: 10. The CDR3 sequence: CASSKNRGWWTEAFF. CDR3 coding DNA: TGCGCCAGCAGTAAAAACAGGGGGTGGTGGACTGAAGCTTTCTTT.

J is TRBJ1-2 and V is TRBV28, with 9 bases aligning to TRBD1. Looked up from germline, CDR1 is MDHEN and CDR2 is SYDVKM. V gave up 6 bases and J gave up 2 bases; unmatched junction bases: 7. This CDR3 is 15 amino acids long. The CDR3 is CASRRGTGSNYGYTF. CDR3 DNA: TGTGCCAGCAGACGAGGGACAGGGTCCAACTATGGCTACACCTTC.

This chain joins TRBV5-1 and TRBJ1-4; 7 nucleotides agree with TRBD1. Germline V gene sequence: CDR1 SGHRS, CDR2 YFSETQ. The trim removed 4 bases at V and 7 bases at J, leaving 10 bases unmatched. CDR3 length: 15 residues. CDR3 sequence: CASSPEPRGVEKLFF. The DNA of the CDR3 is TGCGCCAGCAGCCCGGAACCCAGGGGGGTTGAAAAACTGTTTTTT.

The V call is TRBV6-1, the J call TRBJ2-1, with D maybe TRBD2 (6 bases). Trimming pared 3 bases from V and 4 bases from J, leaving 16 bases between. Per germline, CDR1 MNHNS and CDR2 SASEGT. This CDR3 is 16 amino acids long. Here the CDR3 reads CASSESGRTLYNEQFF. CDR3 coding DNA: TGTGCCAGCAGTGAGTCAGGGAGGACACTATACAATGAGCAGTTCTTC.

The rearrangement joins TRBV20-1 to TRBJ2-7; D gene ambiguous. The germline CDR1 and CDR2 sequences are DFQATT and SNEGSKA (reference sequence). The CDR3 loop spans 11 amino acids. Trimming left V 0 bases short and J 3 bases short, with 3 bases between. Written as DNA, the CDR3 is TGCAGTGCTAGAGACTACTACGAGCAGTACTTC. It yields the protein CSARDYYEQYF.

This clone was found a few times. This sequence joins TRBV6-5 and TRBJ2-3, with 7 nucleotides matching TRBD1. Germline V lookup: CDR1 MNHEY, CDR2 SVGAGI. V shed 6 bases and J 5 bases; nucleotides not matched to a gene: 5. This CDR3 region has 13 residues. This CDR3 reads CASRSTGIDTQYF. In DNA form, the CDR3 reads TGTGCCAGCAGATCGACAGGGATAGATACGCAGTATTTT.

J is TRBJ1-2 and V is TRBV10-2; D gene unclear. The V gene lost 3 bases and the J gene lost 4 bases, with 3 bases spanning the gap. This CDR3 is 11 amino acids long. Germline loops: CDR1 WSHSY, CDR2 SAAADI. The CDR3 reads CASSDGYGYTF. DNA for the CDR3: TGCGCCAGCAGTGACGGCTATGGCTACACCTTC.

CDR3 in amino acids: CASMGLAGTGELFF. CDR3 DNA sequence: TGTGCCAGCATGGGACTAGCGGGGACCGGGGAGCTGTTTTTT. V and J are TRBV19 and TRBJ2-2, with 13 positions matching TRBD2. J was trimmed by 5 bases and V by 9 bases; bases with no gene match: 3. CDR1 LNHDA and CDR2 SQIVND come from the germline V gene (reference sequence). There are 14 residues in the CDR3.

This chain connects TRBV3-1 (or the pseudogene TRBV3-2) to TRBJ2-1; 10 bases agree with TRBD2. After removal of 4 bases from V and 10 bases from J, the junction contained 13 bases not matched to a gene. Germline V gene lookup returns CDR1 LGHDT and CDR2 YNNKEL (reference sequence). CDR3 length: 16 amino acids. CDR3 loop: CASSRSGRAYWGEQFF. Written as DNA, the CDR3 is TGTGCCAGCAGCCGGAGCGGGAGGGCCTATTGGGGGGAGCAGTTCTTC.

The chain recombines TRBV7-2 with TRBJ1-1; D is unclear. The V gene lost 4 bases and the J gene lost 5 bases, with 11 bases spanning the gap. In germline, CDR1 is SGHTA, CDR2 FQGNSA. This CDR3 region has 13 residues. The CDR3 protein is CASSYGGVTEAFF. The CDR3 nucleotides read TGTGCCAGCAGCTACGGCGGGGTGACTGAAGCTTTCTTT.

The chain is built from TRBV28 and TRBJ1-2, with 7 bases identical to TRBD1. Trimming cost V 6 bases and J 7 bases; bases outside gene matches: 8. Germline assignment: CDR1 MDHEN and CDR2 SYDVKM. The CDR3 has 13 amino acids. The CDR3 spells CASRGNRGPGYTF. CDR3 coding DNA: TGTGCCAGCAGGGGTAACAGGGGACCTGGCTACACCTTC.

Points on this clone: The sample holds other DNA sequences that translate to the same CDR3. The chain employs TRBV7-9 and TRBJ1-2; D may be TRBD1 (5 bases). The germline V gene has CDR1 SEHNR and CDR2 FQNEAQ (reference sequence). The CDR3 is 12 residues long. The V gene lost 1 base and the J gene lost 8 bases, with 8 bases spanning the gap. The CDR3 DNA follows: TGTGCCAGCAGCTTAGGCCAGGGAGGCTACACCTTC. This encodes CASSLGQGGYTF.

This chain connects TRBV4-1 to TRBJ2-7; 8 positions agree with TRBD1. The CDR3 is made up of 16 amino acids. The germline gives CDR1 MGHRA, CDR2 YSYEKL. V lost 1 base, J lost 5 bases, and 10 bases stayed unmatched. The chain's CDR3 is CASSQVTGRGLDEQYF. CDR3 DNA: TGCGCCAGCAGCCAAGTAACAGGCAGGGGGCTGGACGAGCAGTACTTC.